This TCR beta chain was identified in a study of shared clonotypes between healthy human individuals. A split of CD4+ cells into CD45RA+ naive and CD45RA-negative memory subsets was performed. Trimming stripped 2 bases from V and 4 bases from J, with 12 bases between. This CDR3 has 14 residues. Germline CDR1 reads SGHRS; CDR2 reads YFSETQ. Generated by immunoSEQ multiplex PCR, the TCRdb table keeps only in-frame clones and is missing some. The table lists hundreds of thousands of clones, 74% of them singletons. The receptor was derived from a woman between 25 and 40 years old in good health. The V gene is TRBV5-1, the J gene TRBJ1-2; D is uncertain. The source material was memory CD4+ T cells sorted from blood. Documented subset: CD45RA-negative fraction. CDR3 in DNA: TGCGCCAGCAGCTTAAACTTTGTCGGCTATGGCTACACCTTC. It yields the protein CASSLNFVGYGYTF.